This is a list of T cell receptor beta chains from one sample in a study of T cell responses to AZD1222 COVID-19 vaccine. Method: immunoSEQ multiplex PCR; TCRdb's copy keeps in-frame clones and lacks some. This table has 75,000 to 100,000 clones, about nine tenths appearing once. The source was peripheral blood, collected on day 0 of AZD1222 vaccination. Every receptor here comes from an adult in good health. CDR3s include the opening cysteine and the closing phenylalanine or tryptophan. The D gene is left open where the match is weak. The listing skips clone size in some rows; elsewhere it reads once, few, many or a size class.

J gene: TRBJ2-1
D gene: TRBD1
clone size: .
V gene: TRBV30
CDR3 DNA: TGTGCCTGGAGTGTAGGGGGCCAGGGGGAGCAGTTCTTC
CDR3 protein: CAWSVGGQGEQFF

J gene: TRBJ2-2
D gene: .
clone size: .
V gene: TRBV7-3
CDR3 DNA: TGTGCCAGCAGTCCATCGACTAGTCCCAAAAACACCGGGGAGCTGTTTTTT
CDR3 protein: CASSPSTSPKNTGELFF

J gene: TRBJ2-1
D gene: TRBD2
clone size: once
V gene: TRBV4-1
CDR3 DNA: TGCGCCAGCAGCCAAGATGGAAGCGGGAGGGGTGTTGAGCAGTTCTTC
CDR3 protein: CASSQDGSGRGVEQFF

J gene: TRBJ2-1
D gene: .
clone size: .
V gene: TRBV3-1/TRBV3-2
CDR3 DNA: TGTGCCAGCAGCCATGACGTGGGGGGTCGCAATGAGCAGTTCTTC
CDR3 protein: CASSHDVGGRNEQFF

J gene: TRBJ1-5
D gene: .
clone size: .
V gene: TRBV10-3
CDR3 DNA: TGTGCCATCAGTTCCCATGGGACATCCGATCAGCCCCAGCATTTT
CDR3 protein: CAISSHGTSDQPQHF

J gene: TRBJ1-3
D gene: .
clone size: .
V gene: TRBV28
CDR3 DNA: TGTGCCAGCGAACACACTACCTCTGGAAACACCATATATTTT
CDR3 protein: CASEHTTSGNTIYF

J gene: TRBJ2-2
D gene: .
clone size: .
V gene: TRBV3-1/TRBV3-2
CDR3 DNA: TGTGCCAGCAGCCAACTGACCCCGGGCAGCGGGGAGCTGTTTTTT
CDR3 protein: CASSQLTPGSGELFF

J gene: TRBJ1-2
D gene: .
clone size: .
V gene: TRBV11-2
CDR3 DNA: TGTGCCAGCAGCCCGGACGGTAACTATGGCTACACCTTC
CDR3 protein: CASSPDGNYGYTF

J gene: TRBJ1-1
D gene: .
clone size: .
V gene: TRBV18
CDR3 DNA: TGTGCCAGCTCACTGACAGGACAGAACACTGAAGCTTTCTTT
CDR3 protein: CASSLTGQNTEAFF

J gene: TRBJ1-5
D gene: .
clone size: once
V gene: TRBV5-4
CDR3 DNA: TGTGCCAGCAGCTTGGATCCTTACTCAAACAATCAGCCCCAGCATTTT
CDR3 protein: CASSLDPYSNNQPQHF

J gene: TRBJ1-5
D gene: .
clone size: .
V gene: TRBV4-3
CDR3 DNA: TGCGCCAGCAGCCAAGAATTAACCCCTTCGGGGCAGCCCCAGCATTTT
CDR3 protein: CASSQELTPSGQPQHF

J gene: TRBJ2-2
D gene: .
clone size: .
V gene: TRBV3-1/TRBV3-2
CDR3 DNA: TGTGCCAGCAGCCAAGGTAGGGCTCCGAACACCGGGCAGCTGTTTTTT
CDR3 protein: CASSQGRAPNTGQLFF

J gene: TRBJ2-7
D gene: TRBD2
clone size: .
V gene: TRBV27
CDR3 DNA: TGTGCCAGCAGTACCCGGGAGGGGGGGCTCGAGCAGTACTTC
CDR3 protein: CASSTREGGLEQYF

J gene: TRBJ1-5
D gene: .
clone size: .
V gene: TRBV24-1
CDR3 DNA: TGTGCCACCAGTGATTCGGGGAGCAATCAGCCCCAGCATTTT
CDR3 protein: CATSDSGSNQPQHF

J gene: TRBJ2-7
D gene: TRBD1
clone size: .
V gene: TRBV11-2
CDR3 DNA: TGTGCCAGCAGCCCCGACAGGGACCGCGAGCAGTACTTC
CDR3 protein: CASSPDRDREQYF

J gene: TRBJ1-1
D gene: .
clone size: once
V gene: TRBV29-1
CDR3 DNA: TGCAGCGTTGTACCAGATGAAGGGGCTGAAGCTTTCTTT
CDR3 protein: CSVVPDEGAEAFF

J gene: TRBJ2-3
D gene: TRBD2
clone size: .
V gene: TRBV3-1/TRBV3-2
CDR3 DNA: TGTGCCAGCAGCCAAGGGCTAGCGGACTACACAGATACGCAGTATTTT
CDR3 protein: CASSQGLADYTDTQYF

J gene: TRBJ2-7
D gene: .
clone size: once
V gene: TRBV11-1
CDR3 DNA: TGTGCCAGCAGCTTAGCGTTCAGAAGCTCCTACGAGCAGTACTTC
CDR3 protein: CASSLAFRSSYEQYF

J gene: TRBJ2-1
D gene: TRBD1
clone size: few
V gene: TRBV6-4
CDR3 DNA: TGTGCCAGCAGTACTGGACAGGGGGGGAATGAGCAGTTCTTC
CDR3 protein: CASSTGQGGNEQFF

J gene: TRBJ1-3
D gene: .
clone size: .
V gene: TRBV1
CDR3 DNA: TGCACCAGCAGCCAAGACAGGGTTGCTCCCCATTTCTTT
CDR3 protein: CTSSQDRVAPHFF

J gene: TRBJ2-7
D gene: .
clone size: once
V gene: TRBV4-1
CDR3 DNA: TGCGCCAGCAGCCAAGATCCAGTCTCCTACGAGCAGTACTTC
CDR3 protein: CASSQDPVSYEQYF

J gene: TRBJ2-1
D gene: .
clone size: .
V gene: TRBV7-7
CDR3 DNA: TGTGCTAGCAGCTTAGATGGGATTGAGCAGTTCTTC
CDR3 protein: CASSLDGIEQFF

J gene: TRBJ2-3
D gene: .
clone size: .
V gene: TRBV18
CDR3 DNA: TGTGCCAGCTCACCAGGGACAAGCACAGTTACGCAGTATTTT
CDR3 protein: CASSPGTSTVTQYF

J gene: TRBJ2-2
D gene: .
clone size: .
V gene: TRBV18
CDR3 DNA: TGTGCCAGCTCAACCACGAATCCCGGGGAGCTGTTTTTT
CDR3 protein: CASSTTNPGELFF

J gene: TRBJ2-1
D gene: .
clone size: .
V gene: TRBV19
CDR3 DNA: TGTGCCAGTAGTATCCCGGGAGAGCCCCACAATGAGCAGTTCTTC
CDR3 protein: CASSIPGEPHNEQFF

J gene: TRBJ2-3
D gene: TRBD1
clone size: .
V gene: TRBV3-1/TRBV3-2
CDR3 DNA: TGTGCCAGCAGCCCGACAGGGCATACCTTCACAGATACGCAGTATTTT
CDR3 protein: CASSPTGHTFTDTQYF

J gene: TRBJ2-7
D gene: TRBD2
clone size: .
V gene: TRBV4-2
CDR3 DNA: TGTGCCAGCAGCCCCAGCGGGAGTGATGAGCAGTACTTC
CDR3 protein: CASSPSGSDEQYF

J gene: TRBJ2-3
D gene: TRBD1
clone size: .
V gene: TRBV9
CDR3 DNA: TGTGCCAGCAGCCTACGGACAGGGCCTACCGCAGATACGCAGTATTTT
CDR3 protein: CASSLRTGPTADTQYF

J gene: TRBJ1-1
D gene: TRBD1
clone size: .
V gene: TRBV12-5
CDR3 DNA: TGTGCTAGTGGTTTGGTACGGGGCGAGGCGTCCGGACAGGGCACCGGGACTGAAGCTTTCTTT
CDR3 protein: CASGLVRGEASGQGTGTEAFF

J gene: TRBJ1-1
D gene: .
clone size: few
V gene: TRBV29-1
CDR3 DNA: TGCAGCGTCGCTACAGTTGAAGCTTTCTTT
CDR3 protein: CSVATVEAFF

J gene: TRBJ2-1
D gene: .
clone size: .
V gene: TRBV9
CDR3 DNA: TGTGCCAGCAGCGTCGGTGGACAGTATGAGCAGTTCTTC
CDR3 protein: CASSVGGQYEQFF

J gene: TRBJ2-4
D gene: .
clone size: .
V gene: TRBV3-1/TRBV3-2
CDR3 DNA: TGTGCCAGCAGTCACAATTCGGGGGACATTCAGTACTTC
CDR3 protein: CASSHNSGDIQYF

J gene: TRBJ1-1
D gene: .
clone size: .
V gene: TRBV18
CDR3 DNA: TGTGCCAGCTCACCCCCGGACAGCACTGAAGCTTTCTTT
CDR3 protein: CASSPPDSTEAFF

J gene: TRBJ1-1
D gene: TRBD1
clone size: .
V gene: TRBV5-1
CDR3 DNA: TGCGCCAGTCAGACAGGGGAGGGCACTGAAGCTTTCTTT
CDR3 protein: CASQTGEGTEAFF

J gene: TRBJ2-3
D gene: .
clone size: .
V gene: TRBV18
CDR3 DNA: TGTGCCAGCTCACCACCCAACACAGATACGCAGTATTTT
CDR3 protein: CASSPPNTDTQYF

J gene: TRBJ1-5
D gene: .
clone size: few
V gene: TRBV27
CDR3 DNA: TGTGCCAGCAGTTTTGAGGGCAGTAGCAATCAGCCCCAGCATTTT
CDR3 protein: CASSFEGSSNQPQHF

J gene: TRBJ2-7
D gene: TRBD2
clone size: .
V gene: TRBV5-5
CDR3 DNA: TGTGCCAGCAGCTTGTTAGCGGGAGTGAGAAACGAGCAGTACTTC
CDR3 protein: CASSLLAGVRNEQYF

J gene: TRBJ1-1
D gene: TRBD1
clone size: .
V gene: TRBV6-5
CDR3 DNA: TGTGCCAGCAGTCCCCGGACAGGGCTGAACACTGAAGCTTTCTTT
CDR3 protein: CASSPRTGLNTEAFF

J gene: TRBJ1-1
D gene: TRBD1
clone size: .
V gene: TRBV30
CDR3 DNA: TGTGCCTGGGGGGGACAGGGGAACACTGAAGCTTTCTTT
CDR3 protein: CAWGGQGNTEAFF

J gene: TRBJ1-4
D gene: TRBD1
clone size: .
V gene: TRBV4-2
CDR3 DNA: TGTGCCAGCAGCCAAGCGGGACAGGGGAGTAATGAAAAACTGTTTTTT
CDR3 protein: CASSQAGQGSNEKLFF

J gene: TRBJ1-6
D gene: .
clone size: .
V gene: TRBV5-1
CDR3 DNA: TGCGCCAGCAGCTTGAGTCAGGGCGAATCACCCCTCCACTTT
CDR3 protein: CASSLSQGESPLHF

J gene: TRBJ2-7
D gene: .
clone size: .
V gene: TRBV11-2
CDR3 DNA: TGTGCCAGCAGCTTACTGACAGCCACCCCCGAGCAGTACTTC
CDR3 protein: CASSLLTATPEQYF

J gene: TRBJ2-7
D gene: .
clone size: .
V gene: TRBV3-1/TRBV3-2
CDR3 DNA: TGTGCCAGCAGCTTTCAGAGGGTGCCCAAATACGAGCAGTACTTC
CDR3 protein: CASSFQRVPKYEQYF

J gene: TRBJ1-5
D gene: .
clone size: .
V gene: TRBV4-3
CDR3 DNA: TGCGCCAGCAGCCAAGATGGGCAGCCGAATCAGCCCCAGCATTTT
CDR3 protein: CASSQDGQPNQPQHF

J gene: TRBJ2-2
D gene: TRBD2
clone size: .
V gene: TRBV9
CDR3 DNA: TGTGCCAGCAGCGTAGGACTAGCGGGAGCGGCCGGGGAGCTGTTTTTT
CDR3 protein: CASSVGLAGAAGELFF

J gene: TRBJ1-1
D gene: TRBD1
clone size: few
V gene: TRBV4-2
CDR3 DNA: TGTGCCAGCAGCCAAGTTCAGGGGGAAGACACTGAAGCTTTCTTT
CDR3 protein: CASSQVQGEDTEAFF

J gene: TRBJ2-1
D gene: .
clone size: .
V gene: TRBV11-2
CDR3 DNA: TGTGCCAGCAGCACGGGTTTTAATGAGCAGTTCTTC
CDR3 protein: CASSTGFNEQFF

J gene: TRBJ1-2
D gene: .
clone size: .
V gene: TRBV5-1
CDR3 DNA: TGCGCCAGCAGCTTGGAGGCCCGCTATGGCTACACCTTC
CDR3 protein: CASSLEARYGYTF

J gene: TRBJ2-1
D gene: TRBD2
clone size: .
V gene: TRBV30
CDR3 DNA: TGTGCCTGGAGTAGCATAGCGGGAGGTAATGAGCAGTTCTTC
CDR3 protein: CAWSSIAGGNEQFF

J gene: TRBJ1-1
D gene: .
clone size: .
V gene: TRBV19
CDR3 DNA: TGTGCCTCGTCCTGGGGGAACACTGAAGCTTTCTTT
CDR3 protein: CASSWGNTEAFF

J gene: TRBJ1-1
D gene: .
clone size: .
V gene: TRBV9
CDR3 DNA: TGTGCCAGCAGCAGATACGGGGTGAACACTGAAGCTTTCTTT
CDR3 protein: CASSRYGVNTEAFF

J gene: TRBJ1-5
D gene: .
clone size: .
V gene: TRBV10-3
CDR3 DNA: TGTGCCATCAGTGTGCAATCAGGTCAGCCCCAGCATTTT
CDR3 protein: CAISVQSGQPQHF

J gene: TRBJ1-2
D gene: .
clone size: few
V gene: TRBV11-2
CDR3 DNA: TGTGCCAGCAGCCCGACGGGCTATGGCTACACCTTC
CDR3 protein: CASSPTGYGYTF

J gene: TRBJ1-5
D gene: TRBD1
clone size: .
V gene: TRBV30
CDR3 DNA: TGTGCCTGGACCAAAGACAGGGGTTTTGGGAATAGCAATCAGCCCCAGCATTTT
CDR3 protein: CAWTKDRGFGNSNQPQHF

J gene: TRBJ2-1
D gene: .
clone size: .
V gene: TRBV19
CDR3 DNA: TGTGCCAGTAGTATCAACAGGGTTCAACAGCGTGGCTACAATGAGCAGTTCTTC
CDR3 protein: CASSINRVQQRGYNEQFF

J gene: TRBJ1-2
D gene: .
clone size: many
V gene: TRBV9
CDR3 DNA: TGTGCCAGCACCTTGGGGTCTGACTATGGCTACACCTTC
CDR3 protein: CASTLGSDYGYTF

J gene: TRBJ2-1
D gene: .
clone size: .
V gene: TRBV18
CDR3 DNA: TGTGCCAGCTCAAGGGCCCGGCCCGCAAACAATGAGCAGTTCTTC
CDR3 protein: CASSRARPANNEQFF